Listed below are T cell receptor beta chains from one sample, sequenced in a study of Ad26.COV2.S vaccination and SARS-CoV-2 variants. Assay: immunoSEQ multiplex PCR; the TCRdb copy retains only in-frame clones and omits some. The table includes 430,000 or so clones, about 91% detected once. The sequencing here drew on peripheral blood, taken in a trial of Ad26.COV2.S vaccine versus placebo. These receptor sequences come from a person between 18 and 65 years old who received the Ad26.COV2.S COVID-19 vaccine or a placebo. Both conserved end residues are part of each CDR3. The order of the fields is V gene, clone size, J gene, D gene, CDR3 protein, CDR3 DNA. A D gene is named only where the DNA matches it firmly. Clone size is given for some rows only: seen once, a few or many times, or a class if the clone is expanded.

V gene: TRBV30; clone size: -; J gene: TRBJ2-1; D gene: TRBD2; CDR3 protein: CAWRVAGGLDEQFF; CDR3 DNA: TGTGCCTGGAGGGTAGCGGGGGGGCTCGATGAGCAGTTCTTC
V gene: TRBV5-5; clone size: few; J gene: TRBJ2-1; D gene: -; CDR3 protein: CASSLNRPRYNEQFF; CDR3 DNA: TGTGCCAGCAGCTTGAACCGACCGCGTTACAATGAGCAGTTCTTC
V gene: TRBV6-6; clone size: -; J gene: TRBJ2-5; D gene: -; CDR3 protein: CASSPLVWVRRITSGTKETQYF; CDR3 DNA: TGTGCCAGCAGTCCCCTCGTCTGGGTTCGGAGGATCACGAGCGGAACGAAAGAGACCCAGTACTTC
V gene: TRBV5-1; clone size: -; J gene: TRBJ1-1; D gene: -; CDR3 protein: CASSLEQSPEAFF; CDR3 DNA: TGCGCCAGCAGCTTGGAACAGTCCCCTGAAGCTTTCTTT
V gene: TRBV29-1; clone size: -; J gene: TRBJ1-4; D gene: TRBD1; CDR3 protein: CSVAGGRATNEKLFF; CDR3 DNA: TGCAGCGTAGCAGGGGGTCGGGCAACTAATGAAAAACTGTTTTTT
V gene: TRBV6-2/TRBV6-3; clone size: -; J gene: TRBJ2-1; D gene: -; CDR3 protein: CASSGRFNEQFF; CDR3 DNA: TGTGCCAGCAGCGGACGTTTCAATGAGCAGTTCTTC
V gene: TRBV7-9; clone size: once; J gene: TRBJ1-4; D gene: -; CDR3 protein: CASSPGIEREKLFF; CDR3 DNA: TGTGCCAGCAGCCCCGGGATAGAACGCGAAAAACTGTTTTTT
V gene: TRBV27; clone size: -; J gene: TRBJ1-6; D gene: -; CDR3 protein: CASRPAKGSSPLHF; CDR3 DNA: TGTGCCAGCCGACCAGCCAAAGGTAGTTCACCCCTCCACTTT
V gene: TRBV7-3; clone size: -; J gene: TRBJ2-2; D gene: -; CDR3 protein: CASSFNPVANTGELFF; CDR3 DNA: TGTGCCAGCAGCTTTAACCCTGTTGCGAACACCGGGGAGCTGTTTTTT
V gene: TRBV12-3/TRBV12-4; clone size: -; J gene: TRBJ1-2; D gene: -; CDR3 protein: CASSRDSYGYTF; CDR3 DNA: TGTGCCAGCAGCAGGGACTCCTATGGCTACACCTTC
V gene: TRBV7-9; clone size: -; J gene: TRBJ2-2; D gene: -; CDR3 protein: CASSLPLGGTGELFF; CDR3 DNA: TGTGCCAGCAGCCTTCCTTTAGGCGGCACCGGGGAGCTGTTTTTT
V gene: TRBV20-1; clone size: -; J gene: TRBJ1-1; D gene: -; CDR3 protein: CSASWGISTEAFF; CDR3 DNA: TGCAGTGCTAGTTGGGGGATAAGCACTGAAGCTTTCTTT
V gene: TRBV23-1; clone size: -; J gene: TRBJ1-1; D gene: TRBD1; CDR3 protein: CASSQFETRGPSGTEAFF; CDR3 DNA: TGCGCCAGCAGTCAATTCGAAACCAGGGGGCCTTCGGGCACTGAAGCTTTCTTT
V gene: TRBV28; clone size: -; J gene: TRBJ1-6; D gene: TRBD1; CDR3 protein: CASSSPTGQDGSPLHF; CDR3 DNA: TGTGCCAGCAGTTCACCGACAGGGCAGGATGGTTCGCCCCTCCACTTT
V gene: TRBV5-6; clone size: -; J gene: TRBJ2-7; D gene: -; CDR3 protein: CASSGGQIVEQYF; CDR3 DNA: TGTGCCAGCAGCGGGGGCCAAATAGTAGAGCAGTACTTC
V gene: TRBV15; clone size: -; J gene: TRBJ2-7; D gene: -; CDR3 protein: CATSREGYETYEQYF; CDR3 DNA: TGTGCCACCAGCAGAGAGGGCTACGAGACCTACGAGCAGTACTTC
V gene: TRBV4-3; clone size: -; J gene: TRBJ2-2; D gene: -; CDR3 protein: CASSQDEDSTGELFF; CDR3 DNA: TGCGCCAGCAGCCAAGACGAGGACAGCACCGGGGAGCTGTTTTTT
V gene: TRBV2; clone size: -; J gene: TRBJ2-3; D gene: TRBD2; CDR3 protein: CASTSGLAGRADTQYF; CDR3 DNA: TGTGCCAGCACATCCGGACTAGCGGGGCGGGCAGATACGCAGTATTTT
V gene: TRBV19; clone size: -; J gene: TRBJ1-1; D gene: -; CDR3 protein: CASSILTRNAEAFF; CDR3 DNA: TGTGCCAGTAGTATCCTGACGAGGAACGCTGAAGCTTTCTTT
V gene: TRBV28; clone size: -; J gene: TRBJ1-2; D gene: TRBD1; CDR3 protein: CASSLAGGYGYTF; CDR3 DNA: TGTGCCAGCAGTTTAGCAGGGGGATATGGCTACACCTTC
V gene: TRBV20-1; clone size: -; J gene: TRBJ1-5; D gene: -; CDR3 protein: CSASLARSNQPQHF; CDR3 DNA: TGCAGTGCTAGTCTTGCCAGGTCTAATCAGCCCCAGCATTTT
V gene: TRBV6-2/TRBV6-3; clone size: -; J gene: TRBJ2-3; D gene: -; CDR3 protein: CASSYSTERRQYF; CDR3 DNA: TGTGCCAGCAGTTACTCGACGGAGCGTCGCCAGTATTTT
V gene: TRBV11-3; clone size: -; J gene: TRBJ2-5; D gene: TRBD1; CDR3 protein: CASSQGAGFQETQYF; CDR3 DNA: TGTGCCAGCAGCCAGGGGGCAGGGTTTCAAGAGACCCAGTACTTC
V gene: TRBV24-1; clone size: -; J gene: TRBJ2-1; D gene: TRBD1; CDR3 protein: CATSDLGQGAYNEQFF; CDR3 DNA: TGTGCCACCAGTGATTTGGGACAGGGGGCCTACAATGAGCAGTTCTTC
V gene: TRBV6-1; clone size: few; J gene: TRBJ1-5; D gene: TRBD1; CDR3 protein: CASSEVDRGPGGPQHF; CDR3 DNA: TGTGCCAGCAGTGAAGTTGACAGGGGGCCCGGAGGGCCCCAGCATTTT
V gene: TRBV6-5; clone size: -; J gene: TRBJ2-4; D gene: -; CDR3 protein: CASSTGTRQYF; CDR3 DNA: TGTGCCAGCAGTACCGGGACACGGCAGTACTTC
V gene: TRBV24-1; clone size: -; J gene: TRBJ2-5; D gene: -; CDR3 protein: CATSGRGRETQYF; CDR3 DNA: TGTGCCACCAGTGGGAGAGGACGGGAGACCCAGTACTTC
V gene: TRBV2; clone size: -; J gene: TRBJ1-2; D gene: -; CDR3 protein: CASSEAPRGNYGYTF; CDR3 DNA: TGTGCCAGCAGTGAAGCCCCCAGGGGAAACTATGGCTACACCTTC
V gene: TRBV5-5; clone size: -; J gene: TRBJ2-4; D gene: TRBD2; CDR3 protein: CASSRAGGMNIQYF; CDR3 DNA: TGTGCCAGCAGCAGAGCGGGGGGAATGAACATTCAGTACTTC
V gene: TRBV28; clone size: once; J gene: TRBJ2-3; D gene: -; CDR3 protein: CASSLWRDATTLTDTQYF; CDR3 DNA: TGTGCCAGCAGTTTATGGAGGGACGCCACAACCCTCACAGATACGCAGTATTTT
V gene: TRBV4-3; clone size: -; J gene: TRBJ2-1; D gene: -; CDR3 protein: CASSQVGRVSYNEQFF; CDR3 DNA: TGCGCCAGCAGCCAAGTAGGCAGGGTTTCCTACAATGAGCAGTTCTTC
V gene: TRBV5-5; clone size: -; J gene: TRBJ1-2; D gene: TRBD1; CDR3 protein: CASSSGTGGGVGYGYTF; CDR3 DNA: TGTGCCAGCAGCTCCGGGACAGGAGGGGGTGTGGGCTATGGCTACACCTTC
V gene: TRBV7-6; clone size: -; J gene: TRBJ1-5; D gene: TRBD1; CDR3 protein: CASSQRQGGQPQHF; CDR3 DNA: TGTGCCAGCAGTCAGAGACAGGGTGGGCAGCCCCAGCATTTT
V gene: TRBV28; clone size: -; J gene: TRBJ1-6; D gene: -; CDR3 protein: CASSLSRSPLHF; CDR3 DNA: TGTGCCAGCAGTTTATCACGGTCACCCCTCCACTTT
V gene: TRBV15; clone size: -; J gene: TRBJ2-7; D gene: TRBD1; CDR3 protein: CATSKGKDRAYEQYF; CDR3 DNA: TGTGCCACCAGCAAGGGGAAGGACAGGGCCTACGAGCAGTACTTC
V gene: TRBV7-2; clone size: once; J gene: TRBJ2-5; D gene: -; CDR3 protein: CASSTRRGAGETQYF; CDR3 DNA: TGTGCCAGCAGCACCCGTCGGGGAGCCGGCGAGACCCAGTACTTC
V gene: TRBV2; clone size: few; J gene: TRBJ2-5; D gene: -; CDR3 protein: CASSALPMGAQYF; CDR3 DNA: TGTGCCAGCAGCGCACTCCCGATGGGGGCCCAGTACTTC
V gene: TRBV27; clone size: -; J gene: TRBJ1-1; D gene: -; CDR3 protein: CASSFGGDTEAFF; CDR3 DNA: TGTGCCAGCAGTTTTGGAGGGGACACTGAAGCTTTCTTT
V gene: TRBV7-2; clone size: -; J gene: TRBJ1-2; D gene: -; CDR3 protein: CASSLTYGYTF; CDR3 DNA: TGTGCCAGCAGCTTAACTTATGGCTACACCTTC
V gene: TRBV7-3; clone size: -; J gene: TRBJ1-1; D gene: -; CDR3 protein: CASSFMSHTEAFF; CDR3 DNA: TGTGCCAGCAGCTTCATGTCCCACACTGAAGCTTTCTTT
V gene: TRBV7-8; clone size: -; J gene: TRBJ2-1; D gene: TRBD2; CDR3 protein: CASSLFGGSSYNEQFF; CDR3 DNA: TGTGCCAGCAGCTTATTTGGCGGGAGCTCCTACAATGAGCAGTTCTTC
V gene: TRBV3-1/TRBV3-2; clone size: -; J gene: TRBJ1-1; D gene: -; CDR3 protein: CASSQDGGANTEAFF; CDR3 DNA: TGTGCCAGCAGCCAAGATGGGGGCGCTAACACTGAAGCTTTCTTT
V gene: TRBV7-3; clone size: -; J gene: TRBJ2-5; D gene: TRBD2; CDR3 protein: CASSFSGAQETQYF; CDR3 DNA: TGTGCCAGCAGCTTTAGCGGGGCCCAAGAGACCCAGTACTTC
V gene: TRBV6-4; clone size: -; J gene: TRBJ1-3; D gene: -; CDR3 protein: CASSAAKRYSGNTIYF; CDR3 DNA: TGTGCCAGCAGCGCCGCGAAACGATATTCTGGAAACACCATATATTTT
V gene: TRBV14; clone size: once; J gene: TRBJ1-2; D gene: -; CDR3 protein: CASSQVLGVGYTF; CDR3 DNA: TGTGCCAGCAGCCAAGTCCTCGGGGTAGGCTACACCTTC
V gene: TRBV3-1/TRBV3-2; clone size: -; J gene: TRBJ2-3; D gene: -; CDR3 protein: CASSPTRDHGDTQYF; CDR3 DNA: TGTGCCAGCAGCCCGACGAGGGACCACGGAGACACGCAGTATTTT